Below are 5 T cell receptor beta chains sequenced from a single sample in a study of Tregs in tolerant kidney transplant recipients. Assay used: immunoSEQ multiplex PCR; TCRdb lists only in-frame clones, some missing. The profile covers around 78,000 clones, with 75% to 95% appearing a single time and approximately 0.3% taken by the ten largest. The sample was Tregs from blood, taken before the transplant. Every receptor here comes from a human donor who received a combined kidney and bone marrow transplant.

This CDR3 reads CASSSRTVSGTGELFF. In DNA form, the CDR3 reads TGCGCCAGCAGCTCGAGGACAGTATCGGGCACCGGGGAGCTGTTTTTT. This chain links TRBV5-1 with TRBJ2-2; maybe TRBD1 (6 bases). Germline V CDR1 and CDR2: SGHRS, YFSETQ. V lost 3 bases and J lost 4, with 16 bases in between. CDR3 length equals 16 residues.

This clone was observed once. CDR3 sequence: CASSLSPDQPQHF. As DNA, the CDR3 is TGTGCCAGCAGCTTAAGCCCTGATCAGCCCCAGCATTTT. This rearrangement joins TRBV7-3 to TRBJ1-5; D gene uncertain. The CDR3 consists of 13 residues. The germline V gene encodes CDR1 SGHTA and CDR2 FQGTGA. V lost 1 base to trimming and J lost 5 bases, with 6 bases between them. Together with reference TRBV7-3 and TRBJ1-5, the CDR3 gives the full variable domain: GAGVSQTPSNKVTEKGKYVELRCDPISGHTALYWYRQSLGQGPEFLIYFQGTGAADDSGLPNDRFFAVRPEGSVSTLKIQRTERGDSAVYLCASSLSPDQPQHFGDGTRLSIL.

The chain carries TRBV6-5 and TRBJ2-7, with D possibly being TRBD1 (6 bases). The germline V gene has CDR1 MNHEY and CDR2 SVGAGI. Trimming took off 4 bases at V and 2 bases at J, with 9 bases between the two ends. The CDR3 has 13 amino acids. This CDR3 is CASSFTGTYEQYF. The CDR3 DNA is TGTGCCAGCAGTTTCACAGGGACCTACGAGCAGTACTTC.

The CDR3 sequence: CASSRRLDRNEKLFF. DNA for the CDR3: TGCGCCAGCAGCCGTCGTCTGGACAGGAATGAAAAACTGTTTTTT. The chain joins TRBV4-1 to TRBJ1-4, with 7 positions matching TRBD1. The CDR3 is 15 residues long. CDR1 and CDR2 from the germline V gene are MGHRA and YSYEKL. V lost 4 bases, J lost 5 bases, and 7 bases stayed unmatched.

V gene TRBV27 combines with J gene TRBJ1-2; possible D gene TRBD1, 5 bases. Looked up from germline, CDR1 is MNHEY and CDR2 is SMNVEV (reference sequence). The CDR3 covers 14 residues. With 5 bases removed from V and 6 bases from J, the gap between germline ends came to 16 bases. The DNA of the CDR3 is TGTGCCAGCAGTGCAGGACACTTGAGTCATGGCTACACCTTC. This encodes CASSAGHLSHGYTF.